This TCR beta chain was recorded in a study of tumor-infiltrating lymphocytes in primary liver carcinoma. Study results and caveats: The study found tumor-adjacent and tumor-blood pairs overlapped less than tumor region pairs. Detection in all five tumor regions applied to only about 7.5-25% of top clones.

In this sample, this clonotype turned up once. The antigen remains undetermined. Co-extracted RNA and DNA came from around 18-30 mg of unsorted bulk tissue. These patients lived with chronic HBV infection and had never been treated. The CDR3 has 13 residues. CDR1 is MNHEY, CDR2 SVGAGI, per germline. V lost 9 bases, J lost 4 bases, and 13 bases lay in between. Starting from about 0.5 ug of total RNA, TCR beta cDNA was produced with a primer in the constant region. Sequencing libraries for TCR beta derived from three nested multiplex PCR rounds that used slightly modified ARM-PCR. Each of the first two PCR rounds ran around 10 cycles with TRBV1-TRBV30 forward and C-beta reverse primers. From the multiplex PCR reads, TCRdb called clonotypes with MiXCR, one entry per CDR3 protein. The sample holds 45,000 to 55,000 distinct CDR3 sequences; 55% to 75% are singletons and the top ten take over 25%.

The clonotype originates from a man aged 35 to 55 with primary liver carcinoma and hepatitis B virus infection. The sample taken for sequencing was liver tumor tissue from sampling region 5. Subset here: tumor region T5, tumor centre. The rearrangement uses TRBV6-5 and TRBJ1-5; weak D call: TRBD1 (5 bases). The CDR3 DNA sequence: TGTGCCAGGAGTCAGGGACGGAATCAGCCCCAGCATTTT. As protein: CARSQGRNQPQHF.